This entry lists 7 T cell receptor beta chains sequenced from one sample in a study of breast tumors, draining lymph nodes, adjacent tissues (dated by TCRdb to 2015 to 2016). Libraries were built with multiplex PCR. The data were produced on an Illumina HiSeq 2000. Starting from the raw public reads, TCRdb applied fastp trimming at Q25, assembled clones with MiXCR and retained in-frame beta chains. Each CDR3 protein gets just one entry, which takes the most common genes and DNA from the rows behind it. This sample comprises about 130,000 distinct CDR3 sequences, 15% to 20% of them detected only once. The ten largest make up over 3% of the sample. The lymph node samples were taken from the axillary draining lymph nodes of breast cancer patients. The sample consisted of axillary lymph node tissue. The receptor source for this set is a female donor with breast cancer. Some clones in this sample may be carry-over from other donors' samples.

This clonotype was recorded many times. The chain couples TRBV19 to TRBJ1-2; 9 nucleotides align to TRBD1. CDR1 is LNHDA, CDR2 SQIVND, per germline (reference sequence). The CDR3 length is 16 residues. V gave up 4 bases and J gave up 4 bases; unmatched junction bases: 10. The CDR3 protein is CASSTTGTGKVYGYTF. In DNA, the CDR3 is TGTGCCAGTAGTACCACCGGGACAGGGAAAGTCTATGGCTACACCTTC.

Comments on this clonotype: Just one base apart from a much larger clone, this may be a read error. The chain carries TRBV18 and TRBJ1-2; perhaps TRBD1 as D (5 bases). The germline V gene encodes CDR1 KGHSH and CDR2 LQKENI. The CDR3 runs 14 residues. CDR3 loop: CASSPGAQNFGYTF. As DNA, the CDR3 is TGTGCCAGCTCACCAGGGGCACAAAACTTTGGCTACACCTTC.

The chain carries TRBV6-4 and TRBJ2-1; D is ambiguous. Germline V gives CDR1 MRHNA, CDR2 SNTAGT. V was clipped by 6 bases and J by 0 bases, with 15 bases between them. The CDR3 sequence is 16 residues long. CDR3 protein: CASSRTGLSSYNEQFF. The CDR3 DNA follows: TGTGCCAGCAGCCGGACGGGTCTGAGCTCCTACAATGAGCAGTTCTTC.

This clonotype was counted many times. This rearrangement joins TRBV2 to TRBJ1-3; no clear D. Trimming removed 2 bases from V and 6 bases from J, with 11 bases in between. Germline CDR1 reads SNHLY; CDR2 reads FYNNEI. This CDR3 region has 14 residues. CDR3 sequence reads: CASSETPNLNTIYF. The CDR3 DNA is TGTGCCAGCAGTGAAACACCTAACTTAAACACCATATATTTT.

This clonotype appeared many times. The genes are TRBV5-5 and TRBJ2-2; D unresolved. The germline gives CDR1 SGHKS, CDR2 YYEKEE (reference sequence). The CDR3 is 13 amino acids. V lost 0 bases and J 7 bases, leaving 7 bases between the germline ends. The CDR3 nucleotides are TGTGCCAGCAGCTTGGATCAGGACGGGGAGCTGTTTTTT. It specifies CASSLDQDGELFF.

This clonotype showed up just a few times. V is TRBV6-1 and J is TRBJ2-2; 8 bases align to TRBD1. This CDR3 contains 14 residues. V gave up 6 bases and J gave up 5 bases; unmatched junction bases: 5. Germline V gives CDR1 MNHNS, CDR2 SASEGT. The CDR3 nucleotides read TGTGCCAGCAGGGGGACAGGAGTAACCGGGGAGCTGTTTTTT. Protein product: CASRGTGVTGELFF.

This chain uses TRBV5-1 with TRBJ2-5; D remains unclear. The V end was cut by 4 bases, the J end by 0 bases, with 4 bases between. The CDR3 consists of 12 residues. Germline V gene data show CDR1 as SGHRS and CDR2 as YFSETQ. The CDR3 coding sequence is TGCGCCAGCAGCGGGGACCAAGAGACCCAGTACTTC. Its translation is CASSGDQETQYF.